The rows below give T cell receptor beta chains drawn from one sample of a study of T cells in Graves' hyperthyroidism and ophthalmopathy. From the multiplex PCR reads, TCRdb called clonotypes with MiXCR, one entry per CDR3 protein. This table has about 130,000 distinct CDR3 sequences, less than 25% appearing once. The material sequenced was blood. The receptors were sampled from a woman between 50 and 59 years old with Graves' hyperthyroidism that later progressed to Graves' ophthalmopathy. Both conserved end residues are trimmed from each CDR3.

J	V	CDR3
TRBJ1-5	TRBV2	ASSGDSLSNQPQH
TRBJ1-5	TRBV20-1	SASDRNQPQH
TRBJ2-7	TRBV11-2	ASSLVQDSYEQY
TRBJ2-2	TRBV5-1	ASSLGWREVAGELF
TRBJ2-1	TRBV5-1	ASSSGTSGPQSYNEQF
TRBJ1-2	TRBV24-1	ATSEGRNYGYT
TRBJ1-5	TRBV6-1	ASRGTGVRGNQPQH
TRBJ1-1	TRBV5-5	ASSFDVQGHEAF
TRBJ1-6	TRBV28	ASSLSVSPGGNSPLH
TRBJ1-2	TRBV20-1	SALKQGSDYGYT
TRBJ1-2	TRBV28	ASSLSLSGYT
TRBJ1-3	TRBV3-1	ASSQTGSFSGNTIY
TRBJ2-7	TRBV30	ASSRLREGSYEQY
TRBJ2-7	TRBV28	ASSPGYYEQY
TRBJ1-6	TRBV7-9	ASSPTTVNSPLH
TRBJ1-2	TRBV6-1	ASRGVGTGHGYT
TRBJ1-1	TRBV12-3/TRBV12-4	ASSSSRGGNTEAF